The present entry profiles one TCR beta chain with its context. The PCR had 60 Vbeta and 13 Jbeta primers. TCRdb's copy holds only in-frame clones and misses some; the assay was immunoSEQ multiplex PCR. This repertoire includes over 40,000 clones. V dropped 3 bases and J dropped 0; count of bases not matched to a gene: 4. CDR3 size: 16 residues. The germline gives CDR1 SGHRS, CDR2 YFSETQ. The data originate from a study of cytomegalovirus exposure and HLA in healthy donors. Sample: PBMCs. The chain recombines TRBV5-1 with TRBJ2-3, with TRBD1 identical over 10 bases. The source of this sequence is a woman aged 40 to 50 in good health and CMV-seronegative. The CDR3 loop reads CASSWRDRGSTDTQYF. CDR3 nucleotides: TGCGCCAGCAGCTGGCGGGACAGGGGAAGCACAGATACGCAGTATTTT.